The 2 T cell receptor beta chains reported below all come from one sample, sequenced in a study of CD8 T cells in ankylosing spondylitis. These TCRs' antigens remain unknown. Findings and limits, study-wide: The study identified a TCR beta motif of under 10 highly homologous variants that appeared characteristic of ankylosing spondylitis blood.

Each CDR3 protein gets one entry after TCRdb re-called the 5' RACE reads with MiXCR. Here the sample spans fewer than 550,000 distinct CDR3 sequences, approximately 5% being singletons. The sequencing input was blood, either unsorted or a sorted T cell fraction (not recorded which). Source of these receptors: a male donor with ankylosing spondylitis.

Only a few counts were recorded for this clonotype. The rearrangement links TRBV20-1 to TRBJ1-1; tentative D call: TRBD1 (6 bases). From germline, CDR1 is DFQATT and CDR2 SNEGSKA (reference sequence). Trimming left V 3 bases short and J 1 base short, with 12 bases between. There are 14 residues in the CDR3. The CDR3 DNA follows: TGCAGTGCTAGTCCGGGGACATCGAACACTGAAGCTTTCTTT. Protein: CSASPGTSNTEAFF.

This clonotype was observed many times. The rearrangement uses TRBV6-5 and TRBJ2-4; D is unresolved. This CDR3 is 15 amino acids long. CDR1 and CDR2 from the germline V gene are MNHEY and SVGAGI. Trimming shortened V by 2 bases and J by 8 bases, and 16 bases separated the two germline ends. CDR3 sequence (DNA): TGTGCCAGCAGTTACAGGCCGGTAGGGATAGACATTCAGTACTTC. Encoded protein: CASSYRPVGIDIQYF.